The text below deals with one T cell receptor (beta chain). One end of the junction varies from germline; a read error may be responsible. The data were obtained in a study of control samples from healthy donors and cancer patients. Sequencing was performed with immunoSEQ multiplex PCR; in TCRdb, only in-frame clones are kept and a portion is missing. The data contain some 94,000 clones, 70% to 90% of them seen just once; the ten biggest clones take up roughly 1.3%. In germline, CDR1 is SGHTA, CDR2 FQGNSA. The CDR3 is made up of 13 amino acids. Material: blood. The sequence came from a woman in her forties or fifties in good health. The chain carries TRBV7-2 and TRBJ1-5; no clear D. CDR3 DNA: TGTGCCAGCAGCATAGCCTGGAATCAGCCCCAGCATTTT. Translating gives CASSIAWNQPQHF.